This T cell receptor beta chain was sequenced during a study of blood T cell repertoires in COVID-19. The wider study: Sites in the United States, Italy and Spain provided acute and convalescent COVID-19 samples. The analysed material was cDNA or gDNA that came from T cells, B-cell-depleted T cells, or PBMCs.

Authors' analysis steps: Cell counts per sample came from amplifying reference gene primers. Sequenced by immunoSEQ multiplex PCR; TCRdb stores in-frame clones only, minus some. V and J calls plus clone size are reproduced from that table; the DNA served to infer D and trimming. The sample holds roughly 99,000 clones, roughly 80% seen once. The CDR3 sequence is 15 residues long. In germline, CDR1 is MDHEN, CDR2 SYDVKM. V lost 4 bases and J lost 5; bases outside the gene matches: 11. This clonotype originated in a human donor in a cohort sampled during active COVID-19. V and J are TRBV28 and TRBJ2-7; 7 bases line up with TRBD1. Sequenced material: peripheral blood. The DNA of the CDR3 is TGTGCCAGCAGTTCTCCGACAGGGAGTGTAAACGAGCAGTACTTC. It codes for CASSSPTGSVNEQYF.